These T cell receptor beta chains were read from a single sample in a study of shared clonotypes between healthy human individuals. Some clones are missing from TCRdb's copy, which holds only in-frame ones; the method was immunoSEQ multiplex PCR. The top ten clones hold over 1.3% of a sample with about 1 million clones, approximately 70% of them seen once. Sequenced: memory CD4+ T cells sorted from blood. These receptors all stem from a man aged 18-30 years in good health. CDR3s include the opening cysteine and the closing phenylalanine or tryptophan. A D gene is named only where the DNA matches it firmly. Clone size, where shown, is once, few, many, or a class for clones that have expanded.

NA	TRBD1	TRBV5-4	TRBJ2-5	TGTGCCAGCAGCTCCCCGGTACAGGGGGAGACCCAGTACTTC	CASSSPVQGETQYF
NA	NA	TRBV6-1	TRBJ1-6	TGTGCCAGCAGTGAAGAAGGAGGCAAGAATTCACCCCTCCACTTT	CASSEEGGKNSPLHF
few	TRBD2	TRBV5-6	TRBJ2-7	TGTGCCAGCAGCCCGGGACTAGGTCGTTACGAGCAGTACTTC	CASSPGLGRYEQYF
NA	NA	TRBV10-3	TRBJ2-3	TGTGCCATCAGTGAGTCGTCGGCAGGAGGAGATACGCAGTATTTT	CAISESSAGGDTQYF
NA	TRBD2	TRBV5-1	TRBJ2-3	TGCGCCAGCAGCTTGGGAGTCCTAGCGGGAGACTTAACAGATACGCAGTATTTT	CASSLGVLAGDLTDTQYF
NA	NA	TRBV29-1	TRBJ1-2	TGCAGCGTTGTTGTCTCGGGCAGAAAGACTAACTATGGCTACACCTTC	CSVVVSGRKTNYGYTF
NA	NA	TRBV27	TRBJ1-2	TGTGCCAGCAGTCTCAACGGCAGCCCCTATGGCTACACCTTC	CASSLNGSPYGYTF
NA	NA	TRBV5-4	TRBJ1-4	TGTGCCAGCAGCCCCCCGAACGGGGAAAAACTGTTTTTT	CASSPPNGEKLFF
NA	TRBD1	TRBV23-1	TRBJ1-3	TGCGCCAGCAGAACAGGGGATATTGGGGGAAACACCATATATTTT	CASRTGDIGGNTIYF
NA	NA	TRBV6-5	TRBJ1-2	TGTGCCAGCAGTTACACTGATCAGGGGCTGGGTGGCTACACCTTC	CASSYTDQGLGGYTF
NA	NA	TRBV28	TRBJ1-6	TGTGCCAGCAGTTTTCTACAGGATAATTCACCCCTCCACTTT	CASSFLQDNSPLHF
NA	NA	TRBV14	TRBJ1-6	TGTGCCAGCAGTCGTGGACAGTATAATTCACCCCTCCACTTT	CASSRGQYNSPLHF
few	NA	TRBV6-6	TRBJ1-5	TGTGCCAGCAGTCAGACCGGGGACGTCTCCCAGCATTTT	CASSQTGDVSQHF
NA	TRBD2	TRBV15	TRBJ2-7	TGTGCCACCAGCAGAGATTCCCAGCGGGGGGCCTACGAGCAGTACTTC	CATSRDSQRGAYEQYF
NA	TRBD1	TRBV10-3	TRBJ1-2	TGTGCCATCGGTCCGACAGGGAACTATGGCTACACCTTC	CAIGPTGNYGYTF
NA	TRBD2	TRBV10-3	TRBJ2-3	TGTGCCATCACCCAAACTAGCGGGGGGGATATTAGCACAGATACGCAGTATTTT	CAITQTSGGDISTDTQYF
NA	TRBD1	TRBV6-1	TRBJ2-7	TGTGCCAGCAGTGGACAGGGGGTAGAAGGCGAGCAGTACTTC	CASSGQGVEGEQYF
NA	NA	TRBV7-9	TRBJ1-1	TGTGCCAGCAGCCCCTGGGCGGGGCTGAACACTGAAGCTTTCTTT	CASSPWAGLNTEAFF
NA	NA	TRBV15	TRBJ2-2	TGTGCCACCAACAGAGACCGCAGGTTGACCGGGGAGCTGTTTTTT	CATNRDRRLTGELFF
NA	NA	TRBV2	TRBJ2-7	TGTGCCAGATCCAGCGCCTCCCGCTACGAGCAGTACTTC	CARSSASRYEQYF
few	NA	TRBV28	TRBJ1-6	TGTGCCAGCAGCCCCGGGTCGGGTAATTCACCCCTCCACTTT	CASSPGSGNSPLHF
NA	NA	TRBV12-5	TRBJ1-1	TGTGCTAGTGGTTTGGTTGTAACAGGGACCATGAACACTGAAGCTTTCTTT	CASGLVVTGTMNTEAFF
NA	NA	TRBV10-1	TRBJ2-3	TGCGCCAGCAGTCTGAGCGTGTCCGCTAGCACAGATACGCAGTATTTT	CASSLSVSASTDTQYF
NA	NA	TRBV7-2	TRBJ2-3	TGTGCCAGCAGGCCTGGGGGCCACACAGATACGCAGTATTTT	CASRPGGHTDTQYF
NA	TRBD1	TRBV19	TRBJ1-5	TGTGCCAGTCGTAACCGGGACAGGGGAAGGGGCAATCAGCCCCAGCATTTT	CASRNRDRGRGNQPQHF
once	TRBD1	TRBV7-6	TRBJ1-5	TGTGCCAGCAGCCAGACAGGGGGTAGTCAGCCCCAGCATTTT	CASSQTGGSQPQHF
NA	TRBD1	TRBV7-8	TRBJ1-5	TGTGCCAGCAGAGCAGGGGGCTCGAGTCAGCCCCAGCATTTT	CASRAGGSSQPQHF
NA	TRBD1	TRBV28	TRBJ1-5	TGTGCCAGCAGTCTAACCGGGACAGGGATCGTTAGCAATCAGCCCCAGCATTTT	CASSLTGTGIVSNQPQHF
NA	NA	TRBV7-9	TRBJ2-3	TGTGCCAGCAGCATCACGGGGGCCACAGATACGCAGTATTTT	CASSITGATDTQYF
NA	TRBD1	TRBV30	TRBJ1-3	TGTGCCTGGAGCCAGACAGGGAGCTCTGGAAACACCATATATTTT	CAWSQTGSSGNTIYF
NA	TRBD1	TRBV5-1	TRBJ1-4	TGCGCCAGCAGCAGGGAGCCGGGACAGGGAAGAGAAAAACTGTTTTTT	CASSREPGQGREKLFF
many	NA	TRBV29-1	TRBJ1-5	TGCAGCGTTGGAGGGGGAGGTAATCAGCCCCAGCATTTT	CSVGGGGNQPQHF
NA	NA	TRBV14	TRBJ2-2	TGTGCCAGCAGAGTGCACTCTGACACCGGGGAGCTGTTTTTT	CASRVHSDTGELFF
many	TRBD1	TRBV5-1	TRBJ2-1	TGCGCCAGCAGCATCTCGGGACAGCTTTACAATGAGCAGTTCTTC	CASSISGQLYNEQFF
NA	NA	TRBV2	TRBJ1-5	TGTGCCAGCAGAGGTTTAGGAGATCAGCCCCAGCATTTT	CASRGLGDQPQHF
few	NA	TRBV7-2	TRBJ1-5	TGTGCCAGCAGCCCCGATAGCAATCAGCCCCAGCATTTT	CASSPDSNQPQHF
NA	TRBD2	TRBV7-2	TRBJ2-7	TGTGCCAGCAGCTTAGCGGCGGGAGCCTCCTACGAGCAGTACTTC	CASSLAAGASYEQYF
once	TRBD2	TRBV5-1	TRBJ2-5	TGCGCCAGCAGCCGCACTAGCGCCCAAGAGACCCAGTACTTC	CASSRTSAQETQYF
NA	NA	TRBV5-1	TRBJ2-3	TGCGCCAGCAGCCCCAAGGATGGGACAGATACGCAGTATTTT	CASSPKDGTDTQYF
few	NA	TRBV28	TRBJ1-2	TGTGCCAGCAGAACTGGGACGGCTTATGGCTACACCTTC	CASRTGTAYGYTF
few	TRBD1	TRBV29-1	TRBJ2-7	TGCAGCGTGGCCGACAGGGGGCGAGTAATCTACGAGCAGTACTTC	CSVADRGRVIYEQYF
NA	TRBD1	TRBV5-1	TRBJ1-5	TGCGCCAGCAGCTTGGGGGACAGTGGGAGCAATCAGCCCCAGCATTTT	CASSLGDSGSNQPQHF
NA	TRBD2	TRBV4-2	TRBJ2-7	TGTGCCAGCAGCCAAGATAAACTAGCGGGAGGGAGGGAGCAGTACTTC	CASSQDKLAGGREQYF
NA	NA	TRBV6-5	TRBJ1-1	TGTGCCAGCAGGATCACGGACAGAAAGAACACTGAAGCTTTCTTT	CASRITDRKNTEAFF
NA	NA	TRBV10-3	TRBJ2-5	TGTGCCATCAGTGAGTCGAGAAGCCGGGAGACCCAGTACTTC	CAISESRSRETQYF
NA	NA	TRBV18	TRBJ2-1	TGTGCCAGCTTTACCGGTCGGGGTTCCTACAATGAGCAGTTCTTC	CASFTGRGSYNEQFF
NA	NA	TRBV2	TRBJ2-1	TGTGCCAGCGCCAGGAACCTAGGAGGGTCCTATGAGCAGTTCTTC	CASARNLGGSYEQFF
NA	NA	TRBV5-4	TRBJ2-3	TGTGCCAGCAGCCTTAGCATGACTAGCACAGATACGCAGTATTTT	CASSLSMTSTDTQYF
NA	NA	TRBV6-1	TRBJ1-1	TGTGCCAGCAGTGAAGCGGGTGCGTATGAAGCTTTCTTT	CASSEAGAYEAFF
many	NA	TRBV5-6	TRBJ2-1	TGTGCCAGCAGCTTGTCTGGGTGGAGCTCCTACAATGAGCAGTTCTTC	CASSLSGWSSYNEQFF
NA	TRBD1	TRBV28	TRBJ1-5	TGTGCCAGCAGCCATAAAGGGGGCGCGGATCCGTCCCAGCATTTT	CASSHKGGADPSQHF